The clone carrying this TCR beta chain was seen ten or more times. Its matching antigen is unknown. Template switching added a universal primer site, and cDNA bore unique molecular identifiers. TCRdb reprocessed the 5' RACE reads via MiXCR and lists one record per CDR3 protein. The sample lists 200,000 to 250,000 distinct CDR3 sequences, roughly 12% occurring once. No donor was unhealthy or non-Caucasian. The length of the CDR3 is 12 residues. These data are taken from a study of identical twins. Regarding the study as a whole: Abundant beta clonotypes from cord blood had fewer insertions, unlike memory repertoires, which showed none.

This same sample was also taken into another study, of yellow fever vaccine responses in identical twins.

The chain carries TRBV21-1 and TRBJ1-6; the tabulated D call, TRBD1, remains unverified against the DNA. TRBV21-1 is a pseudogene segment. The receptor was isolated from a woman aged 18-29 years in good health. What was sequenced was memory (CD45RO+) T cells sorted from blood. The CDR3 protein is CASSPPGSPLHF. The DNA for the CDR3 is TGTGCCAGCAGCCCCCCTGGTTCACCCCTCCACTTT.